These T cell receptor beta chains were read from a single sample in a study of somatic mutations in cytotoxic T cells in rheumatoid arthritis. Method: immunoSEQ multiplex PCR; TCRdb's copy keeps in-frame clones and lacks some. Of about 14,000 clones listed, under 85% are singletons. The sample consisted of CD8+ T cells sorted from blood. All receptors derive from an adult with rheumatoid arthritis. The CDR3 runs from the conserved cysteine through the conserved F or W. A D gene is named only where the DNA matches it firmly. Clone size is shown for a subset of rows, as once, few, many or a class of expanded clone.

14	TRBV18	.	TRBJ1-4	TRBD1	TGTGCCAGCTCGTCCGGGACAGAGAATGAAAAACTGTTTTTT	CASSSGTENEKLFF
14	TRBV5-1	.	TRBJ2-5	TRBD2	TGCGCCAGCAGCACGGGACTAGCGATAGAGACCCAGTACTTC	CASSTGLAIETQYF
15	TRBV6-1	.	TRBJ2-1	TRBD2	TGTGCCAGCGGTAGACTAGCGGGGGTCACCAATGAGCAGTTCTTC	CASGRLAGVTNEQFF
14	TRBV14	.	TRBJ2-2	.	TGTGCCAGCAGGGAATCAGGCGGTACCGGGGAGCTGTTTTTT	CASRESGGTGELFF
16	TRBV7-9	.	TRBJ2-1	.	TGTGCCAGCAGCTCTACCGGGCTACCCGTATACAATGAGCAGTTCTTC	CASSSTGLPVYNEQFF
13	TRBV4-1	.	TRBJ1-1	TRBD1	TGCGCCAGCAGCCGACAGGGGTACACTGAAGCTTTCTTT	CASSRQGYTEAFF
19	TRBV7-6	.	TRBJ1-1	.	TGTGCCAGCAGCTTAGTAGACCTTAGGAGCGCGAACATGAACACTGAAGCTTTCTTT	CASSLVDLRSANMNTEAFF
15	TRBV25-1	.	TRBJ2-3	.	TGTGCCAGCGCCCCCGGTGCTTTTCCCACAGATACGCAGTATTTT	CASAPGAFPTDTQYF
13	TRBV4-1	.	TRBJ2-4	.	TGCGCCAGCAGCCAAGAAGGAGTCAGCATTCAGTACTTC	CASSQEGVSIQYF
15	TRBV27	.	TRBJ1-2	.	TGTGCCAGCAGTTTCGCGGGGGGGAAAAACTATGGCTACACCTTC	CASSFAGGKNYGYTF
16	TRBV7-9	.	TRBJ2-3	TRBD1	TGTGCCAGCAGCTCTATGGACAGGGGGCTCTTAGATACGCAGTATTTT	CASSSMDRGLLDTQYF
12	TRBV29-1	few	TRBJ1-2	.	TGCAGCGTCGAGGACAACGGATATGGCTACACCTTC	CSVEDNGYGYTF
13	TRBV28	.	TRBJ2-1	.	TGTGCCAGCACCCTGTCACCTTTCAATGAGCAGTTCTTC	CASTLSPFNEQFF
16	TRBV5-1	.	TRBJ1-2	TRBD1	TGCGCCAGCAGCTTTACCGGGACAGAAACGAACTATGGCTACACCTTC	CASSFTGTETNYGYTF
12	TRBV4-1	.	TRBJ2-2	.	TGCGCCAGCAGCCATAACTACGGGGAGCTGTTTTTT	CASSHNYGELFF
13	TRBV27	.	TRBJ1-1	.	TGTGCCAGCAGTTTTGGGGGGGACACTGAAGCTTTCTTT	CASSFGGDTEAFF